These 24 T cell receptor beta chains came from one sample sequenced in a study of neoadjuvant anti-PD-1 for oral cavity cancer (dated by TCRdb to about 2021). Interpreted using the paper, the time point label stands for: before neoadjuvant nivolumab. The library was built by means of the immunoSEQ multiplex PCR assay. This is the immuneACCESS table as TCRdb keeps it, with only in-frame sequences that have V and J called. A part of the clones is gone; compared with another copy, unresolved V genes explain less than half, and the rest is unexplained. A total of about 16,000 clones appear in this sample, roughly three fifths of them only once. Around 3% of the sample is taken by the ten largest. The sequenced sample was PBMCs, obtained before nivolumab (anti-PD-1) treatment. The receptors originated from a person between 40 and 85 years old with oral cavity squamous cell carcinoma.

The chain recombines TRBV10-2 with TRBJ1-5; no clear D. The CDR3 has 13 residues. V was clipped by 1 base and J by 6 bases, with 7 bases between them. Germline V gene sequence: CDR1 WSHSY, CDR2 SAAADI. The CDR3 DNA follows: TGCGCCAGCAGTGAGTTGCTTGGTCAGCCCCAGCATTTT. Translated, it gives CASSELLGQPQHF.

V is TRBV5-1 and J is TRBJ2-1, with 7 bases lining up with TRBD1. From germline, CDR1 is SGHRS and CDR2 YFSETQ. The CDR3 is made up of 15 amino acids. V shed 1 base, J shed 12 bases, and the junction held 13 bases outside the gene matches. CDR3 amino acids: CASSLWSGQGERQFF. CDR3 bases: TGCGCCAGCAGCTTGTGGTCAGGCCAGGGGGAGAGGCAGTTCTTC.

The genes are TRBV4-1 and TRBJ2-7, with TRBD1 matching over 9 bases. After removal of 1 base from V and 0 bases from J, the junction contained 4 bases not matched to a gene. Germline V gene lookup returns CDR1 MGHRA and CDR2 YSYEKL. The CDR3 sequence is 16 residues long. The DNA of the CDR3 is TGCGCCAGCAGCCAAGGGGACAGGGCGAGCTCCTACGAGCAGTACTTC. Translating gives CASSQGDRASSYEQYF.

The V call is TRBV2, the J call TRBJ1-1; D remains ambiguous. V lost 6 bases, J lost 4 bases, and 15 bases lay in between. The germline gives CDR1 SNHLY, CDR2 FYNNEI. The CDR3 runs 14 residues. The CDR3 DNA reads as TGTGCCAGCAGACCTGAGATGGGCTCCACTGAAGCTTTCTTT. It is translated as CASRPEMGSTEAFF.

The chain links TRBV6-5 to TRBJ2-1, with 7 bases lining up with TRBD2. Looked up from germline, CDR1 is MNHEY and CDR2 is SVGAGI. V was pared by 7 bases and J by 3 bases, with 6 bases of the junction left unmatched. CDR3 length: 14 residues. CDR3 residues: CASTGEGHYNEQFF. CDR3 DNA: TGTGCCAGCACGGGGGAGGGCCACTACAATGAGCAGTTCTTC.

The chain carries TRBV10-2 and TRBJ2-7, with 7 nucleotides matching TRBD2. V trimming: 0 bases; J trimming: 5 bases; junction bases outside the gene matches: 7. CDR1 WSHSY and CDR2 SAAADI come from the germline V gene. The CDR3 has 15 amino acids. CDR3 sequence: CASSESGGSGNEQYF. In DNA form, the CDR3 reads TGCGCCAGCAGTGAGTCCGGGGGGAGTGGCAACGAGCAGTACTTC.

V usage is TRBV19 and J usage is TRBJ1-5; 9 bases map to TRBD1. The length of the CDR3 is 15 residues. Germline CDR1 reads LNHDA; CDR2 reads SQIVND (reference sequence). Trimming removed 9 bases from V and 1 base from J; junction bases left unmatched: 7. The CDR3 reads CASQSGTGSNQPQHF. DNA of the CDR3: TGTGCCAGCCAATCCGGGACAGGGAGCAATCAGCCCCAGCATTTT.

The chain joins TRBV6-1 to TRBJ1-1; TRBD1 is a possible D gene (6 bases). This CDR3 spans 14 amino acids. The ends were cut back, 6 bases at V and 1 base at J, with 12 bases in the middle. The germline V gene encodes CDR1 MNHNS and CDR2 SASEGT. The CDR3 reads CASRDLGANTEAFF. CDR3 in DNA: TGTGCCAGCAGAGACTTGGGGGCGAACACTGAAGCTTTCTTT.

The chain employs TRBV7-6 and TRBJ2-3, with D maybe TRBD1 (5 bases). CDR3 size: 14 residues. V lost 5 bases and J lost 0, with 9 bases in between. The germline V gene has CDR1 SGHVS and CDR2 FNYEAQ. CDR3 region: CASSPDRSTDTQYF. The CDR3 region has the DNA TGTGCCAGCAGCCCCGACAGAAGCACAGATACGCAGTATTTT.

The V and J genes are TRBV6-1 and TRBJ1-5; D remains ambiguous. The CDR3 runs to 13 residues. The ends were cut back, 4 bases at V and 0 bases at J, with 4 bases in the middle. Germline CDR1 reads MNHNS; CDR2 reads SASEGT. The CDR3 coding sequence is TGTGCCAGCAGTGTCTATAGCAATCAGCCCCAGCATTTT. Residues: CASSVYSNQPQHF.

The genes are TRBV6-5 and TRBJ1-1, with D perhaps matching TRBD1 (5 bases). V lost 0 bases and J lost 4, with 15 bases in between. The CDR3 is 16 amino acids. The V gene's germline CDR1 is MNHEY and CDR2 SVGAGI. DNA for the CDR3: TGTGCCAGCAGTTACTCGATTGGGGCGACGACCACTGAAGCTTTCTTT. It translates to CASSYSIGATTTEAFF.

The rearrangement uses TRBV5-1 and TRBJ2-7; either TRBD1 or TRBD2 may supply D (5 bases each). The germline V gene encodes CDR1 SGHRS and CDR2 YFSETQ. The CDR3 runs to 16 residues. V was cut by 4 bases and J by 0 bases, with 17 bases left in between. Here the CDR3 DNA reads TGCGCCAGCAGCCCGGGGACGGCTGAAAGCTCCTACGAGCAGTACTTC. Amino acid sequence: CASSPGTAESSYEQYF.

The rearrangement links TRBV9 to TRBJ2-7; D not certain. The CDR3 length is 14 residues. The V gene's germline CDR1 is SGDLS and CDR2 YYNGEE. Between the trimmed V and J ends, which lost 0 bases and 3 bases, there was a span of 10 bases. The chain's CDR3 is CASSVEDTLYEQYF. The CDR3 coding sequence is TGTGCCAGCAGCGTAGAAGACACTCTCTACGAGCAGTACTTC.

This chain joins TRBV5-4 and TRBJ2-5; D might be TRBD1 (6 bases). Trimming removed 4 bases from V and 1 base from J, with 14 bases in between. The CDR3 totals 15 residues. CDR1 is SGHNT, CDR2 YYREEE, per germline (reference sequence). CDR3 sequence reads: CASSPNRATQETQYF. CDR3 bases: TGTGCCAGCAGCCCTAACAGGGCCACCCAAGAGACCCAGTACTTC.

This chain uses TRBV6-6 with TRBJ2-7; no definite D call. The ends were cut back, 6 bases at V and 3 bases at J, with 6 bases in the middle. The CDR3 covers 11 residues. Germline-derived CDR1 and CDR2 are MNHNY and SVGAGI (reference sequence). This chain's CDR3 is CASSSNYEQYF. CDR3 DNA sequence: TGTGCCAGCAGCTCCAACTACGAGCAGTACTTC.

The J gene is TRBJ1-2, the V gene TRBV30; D not resolved. The CDR3 sequence is 11 residues long. Trimming stripped 0 bases from V and 8 bases from J, with 7 bases between. CDR1 GTSNPN and CDR2 SVGIG come from the germline V gene (reference sequence). The CDR3: CAWSVARGYTF. The DNA of the CDR3 is TGTGCCTGGAGTGTTGCTCGAGGCTACACCTTC.

The gene calls are TRBV4-2 and TRBJ1-3; D uncertain. Germline V lookup: CDR1 LGHNA, CDR2 YNFKEQ. CDR3 length equals 15 residues. Trimming stripped 0 bases from V and 1 base from J, with 7 bases between. The CDR3 loop reads CASSQDKGSGNTIYF. CDR3 DNA sequence: TGTGCCAGCAGCCAAGATAAGGGATCTGGAAACACCATATATTTT.

This clone was seen a handful of times. The V gene is TRBV9, the J gene TRBJ1-1; D is undetermined. There are 13 residues in the CDR3. Germline values: CDR1 SGDLS, CDR2 YYNGEE. Deletions cut 4 bases from V and 5 bases from J, with 12 bases between. This CDR3 is CASSPAGVTEAFF. CDR3 DNA: TGTGCCAGCAGCCCAGCGGGTGTGACTGAAGCTTTCTTT.

The rearrangement uses TRBV15 and TRBJ2-2; D is undetermined. Germline assignment: CDR1 LNHNV and CDR2 YYDKDF (reference sequence). Deletions cut 2 bases from V and 3 bases from J, with 7 bases between. The CDR3 has 14 residues. CDR3 DNA: TGTGCCACCAGCAGAACCCTAGACACCGGGGAGCTGTTTTTT. Translated: CATSRTLDTGELFF. Based on the CDR3 plus reference TRBV15 and TRBJ2-2, the full variable domain is DAMVIQNPRYQVTQFGKPVTLSCSQTLNHNVMYWYQQKSSQAPKLLFHYYDKDFNNEADTPDNFQSRRPNTSFCFLDIRSPGLGDTAMYLCATSRTLDTGELFFGEGSRLTVL.

The sample holds a few counts of this clone. This rearrangement joins TRBV5-1 to TRBJ2-1, with D perhaps matching TRBD1 (5 bases). CDR3 length: 14 residues. Germline V CDR1 and CDR2: SGHRS, YFSETQ. The ends were cut back, 7 bases at V and 6 bases at J, with 17 bases in the middle. In DNA, the CDR3 is TGCGCCAGCGGTGGACAAGGTCTTGGCAATGAGCAGTTCTTC. It specifies CASGGQGLGNEQFF.

V gene TRBV2 combines with J gene TRBJ2-3, with 9 bases matching TRBD2. V lost 7 bases to trimming and J lost 4 bases; unmatched junction nucleotides: 6. This CDR3 comprises 14 residues. Germline V gene lookup returns CDR1 SNHLY and CDR2 FYNNEI. The CDR3 DNA follows: TGTGCCAGCATCCGGACTAGCGTGGCAGATACGCAGTATTTT. The encoded protein is CASIRTSVADTQYF. Drawing the rest from reference TRBV2 and TRBJ2-3, the complete variable domain is EPEVTQTPSHQVTQMGQEVILRCVPISNHLYFYWYRQILGQKVEFLVSFYNNEISEKSEIFDDQFSVERPDGSNFTLKIRSTKLEDSAMYFCASIRTSVADTQYFGPGTRLTVL.

The chain uses TRBV7-8 and TRBJ1-1; TRBD1 agrees at 8 bases. CDR3 length: 16 amino acids. The V gene's germline CDR1 is SGHVS and CDR2 FQNEAQ. The junction had 12 bases not matched to a gene; V was cut back by 6 bases and J by 3 bases. CDR3 residues: CASRAGTGPRDTEAFF. CDR3 sequence (DNA): TGTGCCAGCAGAGCCGGGACAGGACCAAGGGACACTGAAGCTTTCTTT.

The sample holds a few counts of this clone. The chain joins TRBV6-5 to TRBJ1-2; TRBD1 aligns across 10 bases. V trimming: 5 bases; J trimming: 3 bases; junction bases outside the gene matches: 3. There are 14 residues in the CDR3. CDR1 is MNHEY, CDR2 SVGAGI, per germline. CDR3 DNA sequence: TGTGCCAGCAGTCAGACAGGGGGCGACTATGGCTACACCTTC. This encodes CASSQTGGDYGYTF.

The chain couples TRBV10-2 to TRBJ2-1, with D perhaps matching TRBD1 or TRBD2 (5 bases each). Trimming pared 4 bases from V and 6 bases from J, leaving 10 bases between. Germline CDR1 and CDR2: WSHSY and SAAADI. The CDR3 spans 13 residues. Here the CDR3 DNA reads TGCGCCAGCAGTGGGGGCAGCGGCAATGAGCAGTTCTTC. This translates into CASSGGSGNEQFF.